The 24 T cell receptor beta chains below all came from one sample that was sequenced in a study of cytotoxic CD8 clonotypes in ibrutinib-treated CLL. Generated by immunoSEQ multiplex PCR, the TCRdb table keeps only in-frame clones and is missing some. The table has fewer than 400,000 clones, 67% seen once. Source: PBMCs, taken after 36 months of ibrutinib treatment. The source is a human donor with chronic lymphocytic leukemia.

This clone showed up just a few times. The rearrangement uses TRBV27 and TRBJ2-1; D is unresolved. The CDR3 is made up of 16 amino acids. Germline V lookup: CDR1 MNHEY, CDR2 SMNVEV (reference sequence). V lost 4 bases to trimming and J lost 4 bases, with 17 bases between them. The CDR3 reads CASSSHPPWLYNEQFF. In DNA, the CDR3 is TGTGCCAGCAGTTCCCACCCCCCTTGGTTGTACAATGAGCAGTTCTTC.

This chain uses TRBV11-2 with TRBJ2-7; tentative D call: TRBD2 (5 bases). Germline V CDR1 and CDR2: SGHAT, FQNNGV. V lost 5 bases, J lost 6 bases, and 14 bases lay in between. This CDR3 is 13 amino acids long. CDR3 sequence reads: CASSTLVWAEQYF. DNA of the CDR3: TGTGCCAGCAGCACACTAGTCTGGGCCGAGCAGTACTTC.

The chain has TRBV29-1 and TRBJ2-1, with TRBD1 matching over 12 bases. J lost 8 bases, V lost 5 bases, and 7 bases had no gene match. Germline V gene data show CDR1 as SQVTM and CDR2 as ANQGSEA. The length of the CDR3 is 14 residues. The CDR3 spells CSVLRDRGRDEQFF. In nucleotides, the CDR3 is TGCAGCGTTCTCCGGGACAGGGGGCGAGATGAGCAGTTCTTC.

With respect to this clone: This sample also contains other DNA sequences that code for the same CDR3. The chain couples TRBV19 to TRBJ2-3, with 7 positions matching TRBD1. Germline assignment: CDR1 LNHDA and CDR2 SQIVND (reference sequence). The CDR3 is made up of 14 amino acids. V gave up 3 bases and J gave up 1 base; unmatched junction bases: 1. CDR3 residues: CASSIGQGTDTQYF. The CDR3 DNA reads as TGTGCCAGTAGTATCGGACAGGGCACAGATACGCAGTATTTT.

The J gene is TRBJ1-1, the V gene TRBV7-6; D perhaps matches TRBD1 (6 bases). V lost 5 bases to trimming and J lost 2 bases, with 24 bases between them. The germline V gene encodes CDR1 SGHVS and CDR2 FNYEAQ. There are 18 residues in the CDR3. The CDR3 DNA reads TGTGCCAGCAGCCCCATAGCCCCGGGACAACTTTTAAACACTGAAGCTTTCTTT. Translating it yields CASSPIAPGQLLNTEAFF.

This chain uses TRBV6-6 with TRBJ1-3; D remains ambiguous. This CDR3 is 13 amino acids long. Germline lookup yields CDR1 MNHNY and CDR2 SVGAGI (reference sequence). V was shortened by 6 bases and J by 4 bases, with 10 bases between the two germline ends. DNA for the CDR3: TGTGCCAGCAGCCATCTGGGAGGAAACACCATATATTTT. This sequence encodes CASSHLGGNTIYF.

In its sample, this clone was seen a few times. The V gene is TRBV20-1, the J gene TRBJ1-2; D gene unclear. Between the trimmed V and J ends, which lost 6 bases and 7 bases, there was a span of 12 bases. The CDR3 runs 11 residues. Germline CDR1 is DFQATT and CDR2 is SNEGSKA (reference sequence). The CDR3 nucleotides read TGCAGTGCGAGGGAAGTAGCTGGCTACACCTTC. This translates into CSAREVAGYTF.

This rearrangement joins TRBV6-5 to TRBJ1-1; D is perhaps TRBD1 (5 bases). Between the trimmed V and J ends, which lost 6 bases and 0 bases, there was a span of 14 bases. Germline-derived CDR1 and CDR2 are MNHEY and SVGAGI. The CDR3 has 15 amino acids. The CDR3 sequence: CASRVGHTLNTEAFF. CDR3 sequence (DNA): TGTGCCAGCAGGGTGGGGCACACGTTGAACACTGAAGCTTTCTTT.

This rearrangement joins TRBV29-1 to TRBJ1-2; perhaps TRBD1 as D (5 bases). Germline V gene lookup returns CDR1 SQVTM and CDR2 ANQGSEA. V gave up 4 bases and J gave up 8 bases, with 20 bases separating them. The CDR3 is made up of 14 amino acids. In DNA form, the CDR3 reads TGCAGCGTTGTTTTCGGGACGGAGCCTTGGGGCTACACCTTC. Translated: CSVVFGTEPWGYTF. Variable domain in full (rest from reference TRBV29-1 and TRBJ1-2): SAVISQKPSRDICQRGTSLTIQCQVDSQVTMMFWYRQQPGQSLTLIATANQGSEATYESGFVIDKFPISRPNLTFSTLTVSNMSPEDSSIYLCSVVFGTEPWGYTFGSGTRLTVV.

The rearrangement links TRBV5-1 to TRBJ2-5; perhaps TRBD2 as D (7 bases). Trimming removed 6 bases from V and 2 bases from J, with 17 bases in between. Per germline, CDR1 SGHRS and CDR2 YFSETQ. The CDR3 runs 15 residues. This chain's CDR3 is CASKGAGHPQETQYF. The CDR3 nucleotides are TGCGCCAGCAAAGGAGCGGGACACCCTCAAGAGACCCAGTACTTC.

The V and J genes are TRBV2 and TRBJ2-1; perhaps TRBD2 as D (6 bases). CDR1 is SNHLY and CDR2 is FYNNEI in the germline V gene. This CDR3 region has 14 residues. Deletions cut 8 bases from V and 3 bases from J, with 14 bases between. DNA for the CDR3: TGTGCCAGCGCGGGGCTAGCAAGCTACAATGAGCAGTTCTTC. Protein product: CASAGLASYNEQFF.

The J gene is TRBJ1-1, the V gene TRBV5-4, with 7 positions matching TRBD1. The V gene's germline CDR1 is SGHNT and CDR2 YYREEE (reference sequence). This CDR3 has 15 amino acids. Germline trimming cut 4 bases from V and 5 bases from J; bases unmatched to any gene: 11. The chain's CDR3 is CASSTQGLWRTEAFF. CDR3 in DNA: TGTGCCAGCAGCACACAGGGGTTGTGGAGAACTGAAGCTTTCTTT.

The chain carries TRBV15 and TRBJ2-5, with 7 nucleotides matching TRBD2. This CDR3 region has 15 residues. The J segment lost 2 bases and the V segment lost 5 bases, leaving 8 bases of the junction unmatched. The germline V gene encodes CDR1 LNHNV and CDR2 YYDKDF (reference sequence). CDR3 sequence reads: CATSRGVAGQETQYF. CDR3 DNA: TGTGCCACCAGCCGGGGGGTAGCGGGTCAAGAGACCCAGTACTTC.

V and J are TRBV15 and TRBJ2-5; D tentatively fits TRBD1 or TRBD2 (6 bases each). The CDR3 runs 16 residues. The V and J ends lost 0 bases and 5 bases respectively, with 16 bases between them. CDR1 is LNHNV, CDR2 YYDKDF, per germline (reference sequence). The CDR3 loop is CATSRDRLGAGETQYF. The CDR3 DNA reads as TGTGCCACCAGCAGAGATCGGTTGGGGGCGGGGGAGACCCAGTACTTC.

The rearrangement links TRBV11-2 to TRBJ2-3; tentatively, D is TRBD1 (6 bases). CDR1 is SGHAT, CDR2 FQNNGV, per germline. This CDR3 is built from 16 residues. Trimming shortened V by 3 bases and J by 2 bases, and 15 bases separated the two germline ends. The CDR3 sequence: CASSFDSGDLTDTQYF. CDR3 DNA: TGTGCCAGCAGCTTTGATTCAGGGGACCTCACAGATACGCAGTATTTT.

This clone has more than one count but fewer than ten. The J gene is TRBJ1-2, the V gene TRBV13; 9 nucleotides agree with TRBD1. CDR3 length equals 15 residues. V was clipped by 6 bases and J by 3 bases; unmatched bases: 8. Per the germline V gene, CDR1 is PRHDT and CDR2 is FYEKMQ (reference sequence). The CDR3 bases are TGTGCCAGCAGAGCAGGGACAGGGATCGACTATGGCTACACCTTC. Translated: CASRAGTGIDYGYTF.

V usage is TRBV29-1 and J usage is TRBJ1-2, with D uncertain. This CDR3 comprises 12 residues. Germline lookup yields CDR1 SQVTM and CDR2 ANQGSEA. V was pared by 6 bases and J by 6 bases, with 14 bases between. The CDR3 coding sequence is TGCAGCGTCCCCGGCCCTAAGGATGGCTACACCTTC. It is translated as CSVPGPKDGYTF.

The count of this clone is one. The CDR3 DNA reads as TGTGCCAGCAGCGTATCGAGCGGGAGAGTTACGACAGATACGCAGTATTTT. Translating it yields CASSVSSGRVTTDTQYF. The rearrangement links TRBV9 to TRBJ2-3; 8 bases agree with TRBD2. Germline CDR1 SGDLS, CDR2 YYNGEE. This CDR3 has 17 residues. V lost 1 base to trimming and J lost 3 bases; unmatched junction nucleotides: 10.

This chain joins TRBV20-1 and TRBJ1-4, with 7 nucleotides matching TRBD1. Losses at the gene ends were 6 bases for V and 10 bases for J; bases not matched to a gene: 5. There are 11 residues in the CDR3. The germline CDR1 and CDR2 sequences are DFQATT and SNEGSKA (reference sequence). The CDR3 loop is CSASTGAKLFF. The CDR3 DNA follows: TGCAGTGCAAGTACAGGGGCAAAACTGTTTTTT.

The chain carries TRBV2 and TRBJ1-5, with a possible D match to TRBD1 (6 bases). Trimming removed 4 bases at V and 0 bases at J, with 10 bases between. Germline V lookup: CDR1 SNHLY, CDR2 FYNNEI. The CDR3 totals 15 residues. CDR3 loop: CASSVGDISNQPQHF. Written as DNA, the CDR3 is TGTGCCAGCAGTGTTGGGGACATTAGCAATCAGCCCCAGCATTTT.

J is TRBJ1-5 and V is TRBV28; D gene unclear. Germline V gene lookup returns CDR1 MDHEN and CDR2 SYDVKM. The CDR3 has 16 amino acids. Between the trimmed V and J ends, which lost 6 bases and 1 base, there was a span of 16 bases. As DNA, the CDR3 is TGTGCCAGCAGCCCACGTCGGTCAGAGAGCAATCAGCCCCAGCATTTT. Translation gives CASSPRRSESNQPQHF.

In its sample, this clone was seen once. The J gene is TRBJ2-2, the V gene TRBV7-6; D unresolved. Germline-derived CDR1 and CDR2 are SGHVS and FNYEAQ. This CDR3 has 18 amino acids. Deletions cut 2 bases from V and 0 bases from J, with 16 bases between. The CDR3, as DNA: TGTGCCAGCAGCTTATACCCCATTCTAGAAACGAACACCGGGGAGCTGTTTTTT. This sequence encodes CASSLYPILETNTGELFF.

A note on this clone: A much larger clone is a single base away; this may be a read error. This specimen includes other DNA sequences encoding the same CDR3. The chain is built from TRBV18 and TRBJ1-1; a weak D match, TRBD1 (6 bases). V lost 3 bases and J 1 base, leaving 6 bases between the germline ends. The germline V gene encodes CDR1 KGHSH and CDR2 LQKENI. The CDR3 runs to 13 residues. This chain's CDR3 is CASSPTGNTEAFF. The CDR3 nucleotides read TGTGCCAGCTCACCGACAGGGAACACTGAAGCTTTCTTT.

This clone was recorded only once. The rearrangement uses TRBV7-3 and TRBJ2-6; D gene uncertain. CDR1 is SGHTA, CDR2 FQGTGA, per germline. V lost 5 bases and J 4 bases, leaving 9 bases between the germline ends. The CDR3 contains 14 residues. The CDR3 reads CASSHSKGANVLTF. The DNA for the CDR3 is TGTGCCAGCAGCCACAGTAAAGGGGCCAACGTCCTGACTTTC.